This T cell receptor (beta chain) was identified in a study of human T cells and chemical hapten exposure. Time point noted: pre-sensitization, week 0. Treatment given: therapeutic diphenylcyclopropenone sensitization with weekly scalp DPC. Germline V gene data show CDR1 as SQVTM and CDR2 as ANQGSEA. The ends were cut back, 5 bases at V and 5 bases at J, with 9 bases in the middle. CDR3 length: 11 residues. For the library, individual cDNA molecules each received unique molecular identifiers. TCRdb used MiXCR to reprocess the RACE reads, holding one entry per CDR3 protein. The sample shows 150,000 to 200,000 distinct CDR3 sequences, 25% to 30% of them seen only once. This clonotype was detected a few times.

The source of this sequence is a woman aged 25 to 39 with alopecia areata. Some clones in this sample may be carry-over from other donors' samples. The sequencing here drew on whole blood, taken in connection with sensitization to the hapten diphenylcyclopropenone (DPC). The rearrangement links TRBV29-1 to TRBJ2-5; D is possibly TRBD2 (5 bases). CDR3 nucleotide sequence: TGCAGCGTTTCCGGGGTTGAGACCCAGTACTTC. The encoded protein is CSVSGVETQYF.